Only a few counts were recorded for the clone carrying this T cell receptor beta chain. Its specificity is not known. This specimen comes from a study of shared clonotypes between healthy human individuals. The CDR3 is made up of 13 amino acids. Germline CDR1 is GTSNPN and CDR2 is SVGIG (reference sequence). Trimming stripped 3 bases from V and 7 bases from J, with 15 bases between. Study-level findings and limits: Measured sharing among donors was expected to vary with sequencing depth.

Produced via immunoSEQ multiplex PCR; TCRdb's table is partial and in-frame only. The sample holds around 1,100,000 clones, 60% to 85% seen once. The chain carries TRBV30 and TRBJ1-2, with D possibly being TRBD1 (6 bases). Sequenced: memory CD4+ T cells from PBMCs. Indicated subset: CD45RA-negative fraction. The origin of this receptor is a man younger than 35 in good health. Some clones in this sample may be carry-over from other donors' samples. Here the CDR3 reads CAWSIGGGVGYTF. DNA for the CDR3: TGTGCCTGGAGCATAGGGGGGGGAGTTGGCTACACCTTC.